This is a list of T cell receptor beta chains from one sample in a study of human T cells and chemical hapten exposure. TCRdb re-derived calls from the RACE reads in MiXCR, one entry per CDR3 protein. The sample holds around 62,000 distinct CDR3 sequences, 5.5% to 7.5% seen once. Here the sequenced sample was whole blood, taken in connection with sensitization to the hapten diphenylcyclopropenone (DPC). Receptors were obtained from a woman in her 30s with alopecia areata. Some clones in this sample may be carry-over from other donors' samples. Both conserved end residues are part of each CDR3. The order of the fields is clone size, J gene, V gene, CDR3 protein. The listing skips clone size in some rows; elsewhere it reads once, few, many or a size class.

size: many; J: TRBJ1-1; V: TRBV6-2/TRBV6-3; CDR3: CASEERGGRNTEAFF
size: many; J: TRBJ2-5; V: TRBV20-1; CDR3: CSAREWAAETQYF
size: few; J: TRBJ2-3; V: TRBV3-1; CDR3: CASSPTSGSLGDTQYF
size: few; J: TRBJ1-2; V: TRBV29-1; CDR3: CSVRTGDTGYTF
size: many; J: TRBJ2-1; V: TRBV20-1; CDR3: CSAPSGGAGNEQFF
size: many; J: TRBJ2-1; V: TRBV20-1; CDR3: CSAETGTGYNEQFF
size: many; J: TRBJ1-5; V: TRBV6-1; CDR3: CASSGTYNQPQHF
size: NA; J: TRBJ1-2; V: TRBV6-5; CDR3: CASSPVLGDNYGDTF
size: many; J: TRBJ2-5; V: TRBV7-7; CDR3: CASSWGGGVQETQYF
size: many; J: TRBJ1-5; V: TRBV27; CDR3: CASKNPHSNQPQHF
size: many; J: TRBJ1-6; V: TRBV15; CDR3: CATSRGRGNVHNSPLHF
size: many; J: TRBJ2-1; V: TRBV7-3; CDR3: CASSPRTGGAEQFF
size: many; J: TRBJ2-5; V: TRBV20-1; CDR3: CSATTGWQETQYF
size: many; J: TRBJ1-1; V: TRBV6-5; CDR3: CASSYSRRIPAGTEAFF
size: many; J: TRBJ1-1; V: TRBV7-9; CDR3: CASSPGTGSSEAFF
size: few; J: TRBJ1-2; V: TRBV19; CDR3: CASTGQMNYGYTF
size: NA; J: TRBJ1-2; V: TRBV6-5; CDR3: CASTSGRNYGYTF
size: many; J: TRBJ2-7; V: TRBV6-5; CDR3: CASSSERTGDFYEQYF
size: NA; J: TRBJ1-6; V: TRBV2; CDR3: CASSEQGHNSPLHF
size: few; J: TRBJ1-4; V: TRBV12-3/TRBV12-4; CDR3: CASSRQGGLFF
size: many; J: TRBJ2-7; V: TRBV2; CDR3: CASREGQGPIEQYF
size: many; J: TRBJ2-3; V: TRBV6-4; CDR3: CASSDAGQGLDTQYF
size: NA; J: TRBJ1-1; V: TRBV29-1; CDR3: CSVERAWRDAFF
size: many; J: TRBJ2-7; V: TRBV6-1; CDR3: CASSSAYEQYF
size: few; J: TRBJ1-4; V: TRBV5-4; CDR3: CASSPKGTGVEKLFF
size: many; J: TRBJ1-1; V: TRBV9; CDR3: CASSGEEIRGIEAFF
size: few; J: TRBJ1-1; V: TRBV5-1; CDR3: CASSPSGHTEAFF
size: many; J: TRBJ2-3; V: TRBV10-3; CDR3: CATQGYTDTQYF
size: many; J: TRBJ1-3; V: TRBV6-5; CDR3: CASSYSLDTGNTIYF
size: many; J: TRBJ2-7; V: TRBV3-1; CDR3: CASSQWGRYEQYF
size: few; J: TRBJ2-1; V: TRBV11-2; CDR3: CASSSAGTSWYNEQFF
size: many; J: TRBJ2-3; V: TRBV27; CDR3: CASSFRMGYTDTQYF
size: NA; J: TRBJ2-1; V: TRBV7-6; CDR3: CASSLRDPWNNEQFF
size: NA; J: TRBJ2-2; V: TRBV6-5; CDR3: CASSYIRGGSAGELFF
size: many; J: TRBJ2-2; V: TRBV2; CDR3: CASSGDGKHTGELFF
size: many; J: TRBJ1-1; V: TRBV30; CDR3: CAWEGGTGGFTEAFF
size: many; J: TRBJ1-1; V: TRBV12-3/TRBV12-4; CDR3: CASSFRGTGTEAFF
size: few; J: TRBJ1-1; V: TRBV24-1; CDR3: CATLEGGKAFF
size: many; J: TRBJ2-1; V: TRBV20-1; CDR3: CSAIMTTIPNEQFF
size: many; J: TRBJ1-2; V: TRBV2; CDR3: CASLLSNYGYTF
size: many; J: TRBJ2-5; V: TRBV18; CDR3: CASSRGHSETQYF
size: NA; J: TRBJ2-1; V: TRBV7-9; CDR3: CASSSGKVRSYNEQFF
size: few; J: TRBJ2-1; V: TRBV12-5; CDR3: CASGLVVIFETQSYNEQFF
size: many; J: TRBJ2-7; V: TRBV7-9; CDR3: CASSLVSGTGLDEQYF